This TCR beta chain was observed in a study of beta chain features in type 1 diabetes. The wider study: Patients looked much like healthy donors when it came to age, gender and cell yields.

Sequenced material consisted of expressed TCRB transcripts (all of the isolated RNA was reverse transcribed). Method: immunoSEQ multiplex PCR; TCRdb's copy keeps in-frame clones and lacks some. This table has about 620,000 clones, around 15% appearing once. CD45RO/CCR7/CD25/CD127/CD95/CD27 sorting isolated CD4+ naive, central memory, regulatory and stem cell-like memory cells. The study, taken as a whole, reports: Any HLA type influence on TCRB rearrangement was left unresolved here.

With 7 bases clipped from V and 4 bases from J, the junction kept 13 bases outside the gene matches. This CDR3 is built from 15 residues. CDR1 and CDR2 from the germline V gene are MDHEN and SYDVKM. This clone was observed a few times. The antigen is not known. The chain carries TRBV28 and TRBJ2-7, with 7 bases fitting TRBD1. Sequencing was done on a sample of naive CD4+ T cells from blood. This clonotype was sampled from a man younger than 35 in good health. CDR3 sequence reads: CASTPPYRGGYEQYF. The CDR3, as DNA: TGTGCCAGCACCCCACCCTACAGGGGCGGATACGAGCAGTACTTC.